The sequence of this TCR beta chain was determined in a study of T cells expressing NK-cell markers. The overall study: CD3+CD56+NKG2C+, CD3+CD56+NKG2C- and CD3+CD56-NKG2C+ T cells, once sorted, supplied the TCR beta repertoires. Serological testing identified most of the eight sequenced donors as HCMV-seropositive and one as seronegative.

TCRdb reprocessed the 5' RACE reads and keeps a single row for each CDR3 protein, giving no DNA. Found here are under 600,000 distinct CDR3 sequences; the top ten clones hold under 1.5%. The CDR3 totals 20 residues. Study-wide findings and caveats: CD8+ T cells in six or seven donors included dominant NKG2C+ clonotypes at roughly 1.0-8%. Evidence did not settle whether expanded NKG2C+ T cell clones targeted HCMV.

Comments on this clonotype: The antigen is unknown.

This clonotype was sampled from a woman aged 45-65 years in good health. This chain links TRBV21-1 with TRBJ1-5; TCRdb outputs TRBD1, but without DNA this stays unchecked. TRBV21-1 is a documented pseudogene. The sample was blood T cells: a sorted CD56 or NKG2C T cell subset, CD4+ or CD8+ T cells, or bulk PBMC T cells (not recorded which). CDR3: CASSKNFSEGTGRDNQPQHF.